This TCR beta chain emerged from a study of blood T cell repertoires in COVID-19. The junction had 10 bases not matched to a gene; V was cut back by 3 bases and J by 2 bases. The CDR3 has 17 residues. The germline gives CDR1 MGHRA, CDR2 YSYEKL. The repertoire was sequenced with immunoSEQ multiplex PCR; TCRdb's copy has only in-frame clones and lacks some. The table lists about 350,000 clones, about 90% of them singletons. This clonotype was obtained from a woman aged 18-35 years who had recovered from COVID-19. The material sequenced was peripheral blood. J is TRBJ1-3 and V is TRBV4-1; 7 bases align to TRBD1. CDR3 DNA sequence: TGCGCCAGCAGCCACCAGACAGGGCTCAGAACTGGAAACACCATATATTTT. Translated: CASSHQTGLRTGNTIYF.